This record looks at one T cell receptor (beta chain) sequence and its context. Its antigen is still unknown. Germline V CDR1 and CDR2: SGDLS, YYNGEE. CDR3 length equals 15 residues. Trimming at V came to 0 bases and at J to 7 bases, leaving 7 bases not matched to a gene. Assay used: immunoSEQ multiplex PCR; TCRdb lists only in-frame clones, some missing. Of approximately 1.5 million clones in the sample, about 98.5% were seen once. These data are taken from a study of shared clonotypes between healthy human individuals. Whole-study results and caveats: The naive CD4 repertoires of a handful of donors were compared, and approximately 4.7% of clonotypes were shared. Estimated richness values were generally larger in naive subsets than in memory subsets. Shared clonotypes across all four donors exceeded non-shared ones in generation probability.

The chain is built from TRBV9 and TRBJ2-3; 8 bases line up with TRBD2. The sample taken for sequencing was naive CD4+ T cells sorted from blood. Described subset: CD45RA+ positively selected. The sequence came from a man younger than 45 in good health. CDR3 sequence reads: CASSVDSGREYTQYF. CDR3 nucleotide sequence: TGTGCCAGCAGCGTAGACAGCGGGAGAGAGTATACGCAGTATTTT.